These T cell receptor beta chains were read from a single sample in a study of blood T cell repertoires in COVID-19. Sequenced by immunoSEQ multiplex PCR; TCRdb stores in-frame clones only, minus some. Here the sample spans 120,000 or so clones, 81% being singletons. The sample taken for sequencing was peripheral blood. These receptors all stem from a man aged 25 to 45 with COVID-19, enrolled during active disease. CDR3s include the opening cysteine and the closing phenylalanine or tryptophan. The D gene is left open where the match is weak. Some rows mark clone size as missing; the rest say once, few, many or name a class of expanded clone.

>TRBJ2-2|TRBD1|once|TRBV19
TGTGCCAGTAGTCTCCCGAACAGGGGTAACGGGGAGCTGTTTTTT
CASSLPNRGNGELFF
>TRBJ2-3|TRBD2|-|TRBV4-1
TGCGCCAGCAGCCAAGACGCCCTAGCGGGACTCACAGATACGCAGTATTTT
CASSQDALAGLTDTQYF
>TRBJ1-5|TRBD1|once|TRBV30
TGTGCCTGGAGTGAGGGACAGTTCCGCAATCAGCCCCAGCATTTT
CAWSEGQFRNQPQHF
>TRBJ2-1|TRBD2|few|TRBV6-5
TGTGCCAGCTCCTCGGGACTAGCGGGGGGCTATGAGCAGTTCTTC
CASSSGLAGGYEQFF
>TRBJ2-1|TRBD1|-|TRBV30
TGTGCCTGGAGCGGACAGGGGGGTGGTGAGCAGTTCTTC
CAWSGQGGGEQFF
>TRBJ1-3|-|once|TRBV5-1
TGCGCCAGCAGCTTGGCGTCTTCGGGTGGAAACACCATATATTTT
CASSLASSGGNTIYF
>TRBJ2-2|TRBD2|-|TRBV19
TGTGCCAGTAGTATCCCGGGACTACCGAACACCGGGGAGCTGTTTTTT
CASSIPGLPNTGELFF
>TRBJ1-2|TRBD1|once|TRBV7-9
TGTGCCAGCAGCTCGACAGGGATTAATGGCTACACCTTC
CASSSTGINGYTF
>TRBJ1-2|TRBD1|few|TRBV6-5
TGTGCCAGCAGTTCACAGGGGGGGAACTACTATGGCTACACCTTC
CASSSQGGNYYGYTF
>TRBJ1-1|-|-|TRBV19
TGTGCCAGTAGTTCCGGTTCAGGGATGAACACTGAAGCTTTCTTT
CASSSGSGMNTEAFF
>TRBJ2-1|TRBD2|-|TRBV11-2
TGTGCCAGCAGCTTAGGGCCGCGGGAGGTAAATGAGCAGTTCTTC
CASSLGPREVNEQFF
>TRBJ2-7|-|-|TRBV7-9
TGTGCCAGCAGCTTAGGGGGCGGCGCGAACTACGAGCAGTACTTC
CASSLGGGANYEQYF
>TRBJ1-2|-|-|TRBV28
TGTGCCAGCAGTTTACAGGGAATCGACTATGGCTACACCTTC
CASSLQGIDYGYTF
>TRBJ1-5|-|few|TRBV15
TGTGCCACCAGCAGAGTAGCACGACGGTACAATCAGCCCCAGCATTTT
CATSRVARRYNQPQHF
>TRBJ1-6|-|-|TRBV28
TGTGCCAGCAGTTTTGACAGTAATTCACCCCTCCACTTT
CASSFDSNSPLHF
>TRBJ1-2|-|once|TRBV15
TGTGCCACCAGCAGAGATCCCCCTTCCAACTATGGCTACACCTTC
CATSRDPPSNYGYTF
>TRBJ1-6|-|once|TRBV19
TGTGCCAGTAGCCTCGCGGCCACTAATTCACCCCTCCACTTT
CASSLAATNSPLHF
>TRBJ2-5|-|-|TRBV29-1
TGCAGCGCCCGGGGGGGGACAGGGTACGAAGAGACCCAGTACTTC
CSARGGTGYEETQYF
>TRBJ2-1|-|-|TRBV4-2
TGTGCCAGCAGCCAAGGGCACAGGTCCACCCCCTACAATGAGCAGTTCTTC
CASSQGHRSTPYNEQFF
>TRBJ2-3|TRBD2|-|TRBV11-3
TGTGCCAGCAGCTTAGTAGCGGGAGGTTCAGATACGCAGTATTTT
CASSLVAGGSDTQYF
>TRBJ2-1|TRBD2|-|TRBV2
TGTGCCAGTTTCGACGGACTAGCGAATGAGCAGTTCTTC
CASFDGLANEQFF
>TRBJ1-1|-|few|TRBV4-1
TGCGCCAGCAGCCAAGATAACGGTCTCGAGACTTTCTTT
CASSQDNGLETFF
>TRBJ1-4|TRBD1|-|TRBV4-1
TGCGCCAGCAGCCAACAGGGACAGGGGGCTGCAACTAATGAAAAACTGTTTTTT
CASSQQGQGAATNEKLFF
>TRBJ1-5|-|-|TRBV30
TGTGCCTGGAGCCCTTCTTACAATCAGCCCCAGCATTTT
CAWSPSYNQPQHF
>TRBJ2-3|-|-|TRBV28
TGTGCCAGCAGTTTATATGCGGGGATCACAGATACGCAGTATTTT
CASSLYAGITDTQYF
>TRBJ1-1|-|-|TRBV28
TGTGCCAGCAGTTTAGTTGGTAGGGGATCCACTGAAGCTTTCTTT
CASSLVGRGSTEAFF
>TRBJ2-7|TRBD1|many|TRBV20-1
TGCAGTGCTAGTCCAGGGGGCTACGAGCAGTACTTC
CSASPGGYEQYF
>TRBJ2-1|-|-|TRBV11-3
TGTGCCAGCAGCTTGACAACATTCAATGAGCAGTTCTTC
CASSLTTFNEQFF
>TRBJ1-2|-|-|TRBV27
TGTGCCAGCAGTTTAGACAGATCCTATGGCTACACCTTC
CASSLDRSYGYTF
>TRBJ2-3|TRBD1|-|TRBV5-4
TGTGCCAGCAGCTTGGGAGGGACAGGGCTCACAGATACGCAGTATTTT
CASSLGGTGLTDTQYF
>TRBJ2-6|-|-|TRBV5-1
TGCGCCAGCAGCTACAGGGCGGGAGCTGGGGCCAACGTCCTGACTTTC
CASSYRAGAGANVLTF
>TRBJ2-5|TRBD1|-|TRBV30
TGTGCCTGGAGTTACAGGGGCTTGGGTGAGACCCAGTACTTC
CAWSYRGLGETQYF
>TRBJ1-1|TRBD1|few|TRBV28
TGTGCCAGCAGTTCCCCTACAGGGGCGGACACTGAAGCTTTCTTT
CASSSPTGADTEAFF
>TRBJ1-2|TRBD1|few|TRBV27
TGTGCCAGCAGTTTAGCCCCGACAGGGTATGGCTACACCTTC
CASSLAPTGYGYTF
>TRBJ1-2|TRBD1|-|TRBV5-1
TGCGCCAGCAGCCTGGACAGGGGTGGCTATGGCTACACCTTC
CASSLDRGGYGYTF
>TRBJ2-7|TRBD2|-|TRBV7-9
TGTGCCAGCAGCTTACCGGCGGGACTAGCGGGATCCTACGAGCAGTACTTC
CASSLPAGLAGSYEQYF
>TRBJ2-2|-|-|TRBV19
TGTGCCAGTAGTACGACGACACGTGCCGGGGAGCTGTTTTTT
CASSTTTRAGELFF
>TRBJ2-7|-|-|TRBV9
TGTGCCAGCAGCGTACAGGGGTCCTCCTACGAGCAGTACTTC
CASSVQGSSYEQYF
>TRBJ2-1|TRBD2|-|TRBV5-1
TGCGCCAGCAGCTTGGCCGTGAATAGCGGGAGGGCCCTCGATGAGCAGTTCTTC
CASSLAVNSGRALDEQFF
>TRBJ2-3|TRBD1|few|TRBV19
TGTGCCAGTAGTGGGACAGGGGGCGGTGGTACGCAGTATTTT
CASSGTGGGGTQYF
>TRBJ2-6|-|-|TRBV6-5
TGTGCCAGCGGGGCGCCTGGGGCCAACGTCCTGACTTTC
CASGAPGANVLTF
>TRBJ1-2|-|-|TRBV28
TGTGCCAGCAGTTTATGGCGGCCGATAAACTATGGCTACACCTTC
CASSLWRPINYGYTF
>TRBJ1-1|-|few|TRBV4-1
TGCGCCAGCAGCCAAGAGGGTCCCAGGGGTCGGAGCACTGAAGCTTTCTTT
CASSQEGPRGRSTEAFF
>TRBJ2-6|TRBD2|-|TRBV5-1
TGCGCCAGCAGCTTCGGCGGGAGTTCAGGGGCCAACGTCCTGACTTTC
CASSFGGSSGANVLTF
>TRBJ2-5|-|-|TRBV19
TGTGCCAGTAGTATAGGGGGGCCAGAGACCCAGTACTTC
CASSIGGPETQYF
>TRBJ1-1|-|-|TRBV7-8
TGTGCCAGCAGCTTAATTGCGGGGAACACTGAAGCTTTCTTT
CASSLIAGNTEAFF
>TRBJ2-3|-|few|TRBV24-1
TGTGCCACCAGTGATGTGACACACCAACAGGGTACGCAGTATTTT
CATSDVTHQQGTQYF
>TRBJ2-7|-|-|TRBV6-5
TGTGCCAGCGGGCACGCGGGACTTGCCTACGAGCAGTACTTC
CASGHAGLAYEQYF
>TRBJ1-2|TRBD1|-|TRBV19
TGTGCCAGTAGTAGGGACAGGGGCAACTATGGCTACACCTTC
CASSRDRGNYGYTF
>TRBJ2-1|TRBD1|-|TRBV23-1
TGCGCCAGCAGTCAATCTAGACAGGGGGCATCCAATGAGCAGTTCTTC
CASSQSRQGASNEQFF
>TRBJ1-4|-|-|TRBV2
TGTGCCAGCAGTGAAACTTACGGGGAAAAACTGTTTTTT
CASSETYGEKLFF
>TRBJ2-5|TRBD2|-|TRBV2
TGTGCCAGCAGATTAGCGGGGCAAGAGACCCAGTACTTC
CASRLAGQETQYF
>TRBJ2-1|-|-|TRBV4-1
TGCGCCAGCAGCCAAGGAGAAGGGGATAATGAGCAGTTCTTC
CASSQGEGDNEQFF
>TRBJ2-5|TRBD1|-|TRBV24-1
TGTGCCACCAGTGACGTTGGGACAGTCCAAGAGACCCAGTACTTC
CATSDVGTVQETQYF